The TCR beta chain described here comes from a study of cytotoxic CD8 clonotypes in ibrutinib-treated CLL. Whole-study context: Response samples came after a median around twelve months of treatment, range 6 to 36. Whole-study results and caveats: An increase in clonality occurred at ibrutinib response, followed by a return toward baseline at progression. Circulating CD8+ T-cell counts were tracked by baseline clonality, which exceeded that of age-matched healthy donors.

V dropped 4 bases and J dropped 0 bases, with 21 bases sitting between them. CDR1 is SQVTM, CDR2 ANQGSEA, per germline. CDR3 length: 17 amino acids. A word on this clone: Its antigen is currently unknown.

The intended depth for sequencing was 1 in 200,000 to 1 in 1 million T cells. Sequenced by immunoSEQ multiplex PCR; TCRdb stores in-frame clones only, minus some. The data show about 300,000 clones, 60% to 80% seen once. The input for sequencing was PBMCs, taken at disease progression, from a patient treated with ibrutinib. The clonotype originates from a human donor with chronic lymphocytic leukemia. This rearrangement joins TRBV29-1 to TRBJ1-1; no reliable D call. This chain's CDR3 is CSVGTHLGGRVNTEAFF. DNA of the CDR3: TGCAGCGTTGGAACCCACCTAGGTGGGAGGGTGAACACTGAAGCTTTCTTT. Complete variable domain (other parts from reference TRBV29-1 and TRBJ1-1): SAVISQKPSRDICQRGTSLTIQCQVDSQVTMMFWYRQQPGQSLTLIATANQGSEATYESGFVIDKFPISRPNLTFSTLTVSNMSPEDSSIYLCSVGTHLGGRVNTEAFFGQGTRLTVV.